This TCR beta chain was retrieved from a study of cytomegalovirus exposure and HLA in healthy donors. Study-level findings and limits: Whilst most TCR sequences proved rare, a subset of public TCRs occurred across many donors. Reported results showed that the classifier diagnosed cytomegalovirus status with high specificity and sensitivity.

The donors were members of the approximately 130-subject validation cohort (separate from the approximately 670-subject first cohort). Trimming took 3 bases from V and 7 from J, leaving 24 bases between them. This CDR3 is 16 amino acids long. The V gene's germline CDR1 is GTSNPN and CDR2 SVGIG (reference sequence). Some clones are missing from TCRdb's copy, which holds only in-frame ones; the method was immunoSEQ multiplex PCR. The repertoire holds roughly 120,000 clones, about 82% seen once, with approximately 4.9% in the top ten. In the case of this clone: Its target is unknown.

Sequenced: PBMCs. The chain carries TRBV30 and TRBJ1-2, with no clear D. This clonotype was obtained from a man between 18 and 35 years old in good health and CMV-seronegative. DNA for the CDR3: TGTGCCTGGAGCGATAACCCGACAAGCTGGTGGGCTGGCTACACCTTC. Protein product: CAWSDNPTSWWAGYTF.